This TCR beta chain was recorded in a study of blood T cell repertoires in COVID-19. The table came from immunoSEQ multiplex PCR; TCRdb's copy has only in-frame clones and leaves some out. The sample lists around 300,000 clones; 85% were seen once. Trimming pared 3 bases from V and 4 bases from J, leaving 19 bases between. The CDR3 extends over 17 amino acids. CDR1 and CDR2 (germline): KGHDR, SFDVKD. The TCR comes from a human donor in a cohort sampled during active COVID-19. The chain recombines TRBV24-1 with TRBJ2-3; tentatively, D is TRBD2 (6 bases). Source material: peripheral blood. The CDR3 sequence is CATSDLEGRGAPDTQYF. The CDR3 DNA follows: TGTGCCACCAGTGATCTTGAAGGGCGGGGAGCCCCAGATACGCAGTATTTT.